The clone carrying this T cell receptor (beta chain) appeared a single time. Its antigen is as yet unknown. The data were obtained in a study of graft-versus-host responses after intestinal transplantation. The overall study: Every one of the recipients received anti-thymocyte globulin induction and afterwards took tacrolimus and steroids for approximately 3 years.

The data were produced by immunoSEQ multiplex PCR, yet TCRdb's version contains in-frame clones alone and is incomplete. Among fewer than 50,000 clones listed, around 85% were seen once. The V gene's germline CDR1 is SGHTA and CDR2 FQGNSA. J was trimmed by 9 bases and V by 5 bases; bases with no gene match: 9. The length of the CDR3 is 14 residues. Study outcomes and limitations: Present in recipient marrow, GvH clones included some that appeared first in ileum or blood. Researchers found peak circulating GvH clone levels linked to early post-transplant HvG declines.

The source material was unstimulated CD4+ T cells sorted from spleen or lymph node cells, sampled before transplant. This chain uses TRBV7-2 with TRBJ2-1, with 8 bases matching TRBD1. This clonotype was obtained from a human donor who was the organ donor for an intestinal transplant. This chain's CDR3 is CASSPRDRMVEQFF. In nucleotides, the CDR3 is TGTGCCAGCAGCCCCCGGGACAGGATGGTTGAGCAGTTCTTC.